A single sample is the source of the 21 T cell receptor beta chains below, sequenced in a study of blood T cell repertoires in COVID-19. Clones were read by immunoSEQ multiplex PCR, and TCRdb kept only the in-frame ones, dropping some. This repertoire shows tens of thousands of clones, about nine tenths found once; its top ten account for less than 2.5%. Sequenced material: peripheral blood. These receptors originate from a man aged 25-45 years with acute or convalescent COVID-19.

This clone was seen a single time. V is TRBV6-6 and J is TRBJ2-2; D possibly corresponds to TRBD2 (5 bases). Trimming pared 0 bases from V and 1 base from J, leaving 6 bases between. The germline gives CDR1 MNHNY, CDR2 SVGAGI (reference sequence). This CDR3 has 15 amino acids. CDR3 residues: CASSYSRGNTGELFF. CDR3 sequence (DNA): TGTGCCAGCAGTTACTCCCGGGGGAACACCGGGGAGCTGTTTTTT.

The chain carries TRBV27 and TRBJ1-1, with 12 bases aligning to TRBD1. CDR3 length: 15 amino acids. The germline V gene encodes CDR1 MNHEY and CDR2 SMNVEV (reference sequence). With V trimmed by 5 bases and J by 8 bases, 9 bases remained unmatched. The CDR3 sequence: CASSGRDRGLGEAFF. The CDR3 bases are TGTGCCAGCAGTGGACGGGACAGGGGGCTTGGAGAAGCTTTCTTT.

This chain links TRBV28 with TRBJ1-1, with D possibly being TRBD1 (5 bases). Germline V CDR1 and CDR2: MDHEN, SYDVKM. Trimming removed 2 bases at V and 2 bases at J, with 9 bases between. The CDR3 length is 14 residues. The CDR3 DNA follows: TGTGCCAGCAGTTTAACACAGGACAACACTGAAGCTTTCTTT. It is translated as CASSLTQDNTEAFF.

This clone was picked up one time. The gene calls are TRBV9 and TRBJ1-2, with 10 nucleotides matching TRBD1. The CDR3 totals 15 residues. V lost 0 bases to trimming and J lost 4 bases; unmatched junction nucleotides: 3. CDR1 is SGDLS, CDR2 YYNGEE, per germline. The CDR3 region has the DNA TGTGCCAGCAGCGTAGGGACAGGGGGTACCTATGGCTACACCTTC. It specifies CASSVGTGGTYGYTF.

The genes are TRBV19 and TRBJ1-4; D call uncertain. The V gene's germline CDR1 is LNHDA and CDR2 SQIVND (reference sequence). Trimming shortened V by 1 base and J by 5 bases, and 11 bases separated the two germline ends. The CDR3 spans 15 residues. This chain's CDR3 is CASSIGLTENEKLFF. As DNA, the CDR3 is TGTGCCAGTAGTATAGGGCTAACGGAGAATGAAAAACTGTTTTTT.

The count of this clone is one. The chain has TRBV27 and TRBJ1-2; 9 bases agree with TRBD1. Germline CDR1 MNHEY, CDR2 SMNVEV (reference sequence). The CDR3 consists of 16 residues. The V gene end was trimmed by 8 bases and the J gene end by 4 bases; junction bases not matched to a gene: 14. For the CDR3, the DNA is TGTGCCAGCTCCCCAAACCCGGGACAGGGTTTCTATGGCTACACCTTC. This codes for CASSPNPGQGFYGYTF.

CDR3 nucleotides: TGTGCCATCAGTGGGACAGGGGGCGCGAACACTGAAGCTTTCTTT. Its translation: CAISGTGGANTEAFF. This chain connects TRBV10-3 to TRBJ1-1; 11 bases line up with TRBD1. Germline CDR1 reads ENHRY; CDR2 reads SYGVKD. J was trimmed by 1 base and V by 4 bases; bases with no gene match: 2. The CDR3 sequence is 15 residues long.

This chain links TRBV11-3 with TRBJ2-3; 14 bases match TRBD2. The CDR3 has 17 residues. With 5 bases clipped from V and 2 bases from J, the junction kept 6 bases outside the gene matches. Germline V gene sequence: CDR1 SGHNT, CDR2 YENEEA. Here the CDR3 reads CASSPGTSGRPTDTQYF. In DNA form, the CDR3 reads TGTGCCAGCAGCCCGGGGACTAGCGGGAGACCCACAGATACGCAGTATTTT.

This CDR3 reads CASSLSSVASGGELFF. DNA of the CDR3: TGTGCCAGCAGCTTGTCGTCCGTGGCTTCAGGCGGGGAGCTGTTTTTT. J is TRBJ2-2 and V is TRBV5-5; no clear D. CDR3 length: 16 amino acids. The V end was cut by 1 base, the J end by 7 bases, with 17 bases between. Per the germline V gene, CDR1 is SGHKS and CDR2 is YYEKEE (reference sequence).

The chain couples TRBV30 to TRBJ1-4; a weak D match, TRBD1 (5 bases). CDR3 length equals 13 residues. V dropped 2 bases and J dropped 9 bases, with 13 bases sitting between them. CDR1 is GTSNPN, CDR2 SVGIG, per germline (reference sequence). The CDR3 nucleotides are TGTGCCTGGAGTTCCCCCCCAGGGAAAAAACTGTTTTTT. This gives the protein CAWSSPPGKKLFF.

CDR3 in amino acids: CASSRDWGLAPYEQYF. CDR3 nucleotides: TGCGCCAGCAGTCGGGACTGGGGACTAGCTCCTTACGAGCAGTACTTC. This sequence joins TRBV5-1 and TRBJ2-7, with TRBD2 matching 9 bases. Germline V gene sequence: CDR1 SGHRS, CDR2 YFSETQ. Unmatched junction bases numbered 13, after V lost 5 bases and J lost 4 bases. The CDR3 totals 16 residues.

This chain joins TRBV6-6 and TRBJ1-1, with D uncertain. Per germline, CDR1 MNHNY and CDR2 SVGAGI (reference sequence). The germline V and J ends were trimmed by 2 bases and 1 base, with 5 bases remaining between them. This CDR3 has 13 residues. CDR3 DNA: TGTGCCAGCAGTTACGGCCCGAACACTGAAGCTTTCTTT. It encodes CASSYGPNTEAFF.

The V call is TRBV24-1, the J call TRBJ1-5; 11 nucleotides match TRBD1. The CDR3 runs 14 residues. V dropped 4 bases and J dropped 5; count of bases not matched to a gene: 0. Germline V CDR1 and CDR2: KGHDR, SFDVKD. This chain's CDR3 is CATSEGQGDQPQHF. CDR3 nucleotides: TGTGCCACCAGTGAGGGACAGGGGGATCAGCCCCAGCATTTT.

The chain uses TRBV4-2 and TRBJ1-1; 9 bases are shared with TRBD1. Germline V CDR1 and CDR2: LGHNA, YNFKEQ. CDR3 size: 16 residues. V was pared by 2 bases and J by 4 bases, with 8 bases of the junction left unmatched. The CDR3 protein is CASSQPRDRVSTEAFF. The CDR3 DNA sequence: TGTGCCAGCAGCCAACCCCGGGACAGGGTGAGCACTGAAGCTTTCTTT.

The sample holds a few counts of this clone. The chain couples TRBV5-1 to TRBJ2-7, with D tentatively TRBD2 (5 bases). CDR3 length equals 15 residues. The V gene lost 4 bases and the J gene lost 0 bases, with 14 bases spanning the gap. Germline CDR1 SGHRS, CDR2 YFSETQ. This CDR3 is CASSPWTGSSYEQYF. The CDR3 coding sequence is TGCGCCAGCAGCCCGTGGACGGGGTCCTCCTACGAGCAGTACTTC.

The chain couples TRBV29-1 to TRBJ1-2; tentative D call: TRBD1 (6 bases). With 7 bases removed from V and 8 bases from J, the gap between germline ends came to 17 bases. Germline CDR1 reads SQVTM; CDR2 reads ANQGSEA. The CDR3 runs 12 residues. In DNA, the CDR3 is TGCAGCGGTGCCGGGGACACGGGGGGCTACACCTTC. Translation: CSGAGDTGGYTF. Together with reference TRBV29-1 and TRBJ1-2, the CDR3 gives the full variable domain: SAVISQKPSRDICQRGTSLTIQCQVDSQVTMMFWYRQQPGQSLTLIATANQGSEATYESGFVIDKFPISRPNLTFSTLTVSNMSPEDSSIYLCSGAGDTGGYTFGSGTRLTVV.

The CDR3 bases are TGTGCCAGCTCGCCCCGGGACAGGGAACGGGGTGAGCAGTTCTTC. It specifies CASSPRDRERGEQFF. The rearrangement links TRBV18 to TRBJ2-1; 9 bases are a match to TRBD1. The CDR3 contains 15 residues. Looked up from germline, CDR1 is KGHSH and CDR2 is LQKENI. V lost 6 bases to trimming and J lost 9 bases; unmatched junction nucleotides: 12.

The chain joins TRBV5-6 to TRBJ2-7; D is possibly TRBD2 (6 bases). The CDR3 loop spans 17 amino acids. The V end lost 4 bases, the J end lost 0 bases, and 20 bases lay between the germline ends. Per the germline V gene, CDR1 is SGHDT and CDR2 is YYEEEE. CDR3 loop: CASSPRDWQGVSYEQYF. The CDR3 DNA reads TGTGCCAGCAGCCCACGGGACTGGCAGGGAGTCTCCTACGAGCAGTACTTC.

This clone occurred a few times. CDR3 in amino acids: CAWSTGPYRTEKLFF. The CDR3 DNA sequence: TGTGCCTGGAGCACAGGACCTTACAGGACTGAAAAACTGTTTTTT. V is TRBV30 and J is TRBJ1-4; the D gene is possibly TRBD1 (5 bases). Trimming pared 3 bases from V and 7 bases from J, leaving 18 bases between. Per germline, CDR1 GTSNPN and CDR2 SVGIG (reference sequence). The CDR3 is 15 residues long.

This clone was recorded only once. The chain combines TRBV29-1 with TRBJ1-2, with TRBD1 matching 8 bases. The CDR3 has 13 amino acids. J gave up 5 bases and V 3 bases, and 5 bases lay outside the gene matches. Germline CDR1 reads SQVTM; CDR2 reads ANQGSEA. The CDR3 is CSVEDRDEYGYTF. The CDR3 DNA reads as TGCAGCGTTGAGGACAGGGATGAGTATGGCTACACCTTC. Supplemented by reference TRBV29-1 and TRBJ1-2, the full variable domain reads SAVISQKPSRDICQRGTSLTIQCQVDSQVTMMFWYRQQPGQSLTLIATANQGSEATYESGFVIDKFPISRPNLTFSTLTVSNMSPEDSSIYLCSVEDRDEYGYTFGSGTRLTVV.

The genes are TRBV30 and TRBJ2-3; TRBD1 agrees at 7 bases. Unmatched junction bases numbered 3, after V lost 3 bases and J lost 0 bases. The V gene's germline CDR1 is GTSNPN and CDR2 SVGIG (reference sequence). The CDR3 loop spans 14 amino acids. The CDR3 region has the DNA TGTGCCTGGAGCACAGGGGCTAGCACAGATACGCAGTATTTT. This translates into CAWSTGASTDTQYF.